This T cell receptor (beta chain) was sequenced in a study of blood T cell repertoires in COVID-19. Study context: The United States, Italy and Spain were the sources of the acute and convalescent COVID-19 samples.

J was trimmed by 7 bases and V by 1 base; bases with no gene match: 5. The CDR3 has 16 amino acids. The germline gives CDR1 SGHRS, CDR2 YFSETQ. Sequenced by immunoSEQ multiplex PCR; TCRdb stores in-frame clones only, minus some. Of roughly 380,000 clones listed, 89% are singletons. The sequencing input was peripheral blood. This chain links TRBV5-1 with TRBJ2-1, with TRBD2 matching 13 bases. The receptor was derived from a woman aged 40-49 years with COVID-19, enrolled during active disease. CDR3 in DNA: TGCGCCAGCAGCTTGCCCCAACTAGCGGGAGGGAATGAGCAGTTCTTC. The encoded protein is CASSLPQLAGGNEQFF. Combining the CDR3 with reference TRBV5-1 and TRBJ2-1 gives the whole variable domain KAGVTQTPRYLIKTRGQQVTLSCSPISGHRSVSWYQQTPGQGLQFLFEYFSETQRNKGNFPGRFSGRQFSNSRSEMNVSTLELGDSALYLCASSLPQLAGGNEQFFGPGTRLTVL.